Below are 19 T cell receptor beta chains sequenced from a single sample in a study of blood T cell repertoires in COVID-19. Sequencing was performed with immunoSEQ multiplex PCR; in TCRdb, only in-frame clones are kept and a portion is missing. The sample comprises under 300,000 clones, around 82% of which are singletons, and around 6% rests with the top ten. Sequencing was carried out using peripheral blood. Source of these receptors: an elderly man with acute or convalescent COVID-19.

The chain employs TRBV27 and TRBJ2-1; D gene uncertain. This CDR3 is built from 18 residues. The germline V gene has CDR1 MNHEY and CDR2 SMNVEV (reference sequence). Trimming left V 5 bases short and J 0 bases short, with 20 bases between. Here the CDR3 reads CASSPSEVRISSYNEQFF. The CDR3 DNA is TGTGCCAGCAGTCCCTCCGAGGTGCGTATAAGCTCCTACAATGAGCAGTTCTTC.

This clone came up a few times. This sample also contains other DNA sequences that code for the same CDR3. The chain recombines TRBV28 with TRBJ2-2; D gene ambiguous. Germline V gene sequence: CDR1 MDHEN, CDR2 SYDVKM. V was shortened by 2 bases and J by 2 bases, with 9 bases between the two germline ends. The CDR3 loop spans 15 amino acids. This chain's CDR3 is CASSLGLFNTGELFF. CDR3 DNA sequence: TGTGCCAGCAGTTTAGGGCTATTTAACACCGGGGAGCTGTTTTTT.

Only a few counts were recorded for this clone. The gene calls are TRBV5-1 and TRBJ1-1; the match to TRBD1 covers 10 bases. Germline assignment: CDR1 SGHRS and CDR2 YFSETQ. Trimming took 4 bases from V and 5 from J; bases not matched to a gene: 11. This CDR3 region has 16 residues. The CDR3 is CASSTRTGGSRTEAFF. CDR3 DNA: TGCGCCAGCAGCACCCGGACAGGGGGTAGTAGGACTGAAGCTTTCTTT.

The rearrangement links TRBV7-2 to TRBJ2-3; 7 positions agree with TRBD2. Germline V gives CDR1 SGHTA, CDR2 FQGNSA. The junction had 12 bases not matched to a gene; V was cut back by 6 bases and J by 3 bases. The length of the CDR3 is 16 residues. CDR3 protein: CASRRVAGAGTDTQYF. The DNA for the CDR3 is TGTGCCAGCAGGCGGGTGGCGGGAGCGGGGACAGATACGCAGTATTTT.

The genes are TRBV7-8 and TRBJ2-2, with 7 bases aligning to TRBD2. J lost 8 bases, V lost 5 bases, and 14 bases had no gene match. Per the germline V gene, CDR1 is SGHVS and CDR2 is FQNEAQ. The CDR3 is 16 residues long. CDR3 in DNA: TGTGCCAGCAGCCCAATCTTAGGACTAGAACAAGGGGAGCTGTTTTTT. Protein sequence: CASSPILGLEQGELFF. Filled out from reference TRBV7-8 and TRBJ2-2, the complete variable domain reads GAGVSQSPRYKVAKRGQDVALRCDPISGHVSLFWYQQALGQGPEFLTYFQNEAQLDKSGLPSDRFFAERPEGSVSTLKIQRTQQEDSAVYLCASSPILGLEQGELFFGEGSRLTVL.

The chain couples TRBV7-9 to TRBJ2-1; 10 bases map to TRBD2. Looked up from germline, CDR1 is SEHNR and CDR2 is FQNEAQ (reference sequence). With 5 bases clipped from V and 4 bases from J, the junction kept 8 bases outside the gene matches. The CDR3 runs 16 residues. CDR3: CASSRAGGPGYNEQFF. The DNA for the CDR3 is TGTGCCAGCAGCAGAGCGGGGGGGCCTGGGTACAATGAGCAGTTCTTC.

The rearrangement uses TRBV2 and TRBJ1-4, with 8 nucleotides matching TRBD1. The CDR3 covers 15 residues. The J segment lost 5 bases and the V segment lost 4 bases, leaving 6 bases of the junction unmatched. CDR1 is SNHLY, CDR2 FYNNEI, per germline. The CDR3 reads CASSVTGTGNEKLFF. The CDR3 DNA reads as TGTGCCAGCAGTGTGACCGGGACAGGAAATGAAAAACTGTTTTTT.

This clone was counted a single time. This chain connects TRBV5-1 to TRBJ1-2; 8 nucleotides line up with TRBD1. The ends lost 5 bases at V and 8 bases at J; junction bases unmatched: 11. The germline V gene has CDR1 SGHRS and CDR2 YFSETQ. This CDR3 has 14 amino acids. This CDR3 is CASSRSRTGHGYTF. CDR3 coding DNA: TGCGCCAGCAGTAGATCCCGGACAGGGCACGGCTACACCTTC.

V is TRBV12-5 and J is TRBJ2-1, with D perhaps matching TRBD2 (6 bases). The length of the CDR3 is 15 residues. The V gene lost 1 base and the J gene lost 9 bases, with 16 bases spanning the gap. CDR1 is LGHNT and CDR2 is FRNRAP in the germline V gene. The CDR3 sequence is CASGLALGTGAEQFF. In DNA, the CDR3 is TGTGCTAGTGGTTTGGCTCTCGGGACGGGAGCTGAGCAGTTCTTC.

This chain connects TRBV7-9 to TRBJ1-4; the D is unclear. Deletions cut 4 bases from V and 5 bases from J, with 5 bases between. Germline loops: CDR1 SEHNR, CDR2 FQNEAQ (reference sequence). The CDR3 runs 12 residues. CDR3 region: CASSSSNEKLFF. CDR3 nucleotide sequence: TGTGCCAGCAGCTCGTCCAATGAAAAACTGTTTTTT.

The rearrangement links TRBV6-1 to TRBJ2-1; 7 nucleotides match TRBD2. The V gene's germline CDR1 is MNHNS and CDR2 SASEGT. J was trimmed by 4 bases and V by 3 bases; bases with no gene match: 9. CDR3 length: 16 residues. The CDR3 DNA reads TGTGCCAGCAGTGAGTCGGGAGGACTGGGATACAATGAGCAGTTCTTC. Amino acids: CASSESGGLGYNEQFF.

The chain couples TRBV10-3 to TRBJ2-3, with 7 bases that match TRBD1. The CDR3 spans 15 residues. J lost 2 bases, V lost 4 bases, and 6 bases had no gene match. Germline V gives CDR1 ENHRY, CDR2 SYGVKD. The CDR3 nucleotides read TGTGCCATCAGTGCAACAGGGGACAACACAGATACGCAGTATTTT. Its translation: CAISATGDNTDTQYF.

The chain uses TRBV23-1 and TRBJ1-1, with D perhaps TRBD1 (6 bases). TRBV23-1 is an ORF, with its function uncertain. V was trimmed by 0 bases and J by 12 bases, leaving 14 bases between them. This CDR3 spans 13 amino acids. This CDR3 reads CASSQSEQGMPFF. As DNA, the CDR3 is TGCGCCAGCAGTCAATCGGAACAGGGTATGCCTTTCTTT.

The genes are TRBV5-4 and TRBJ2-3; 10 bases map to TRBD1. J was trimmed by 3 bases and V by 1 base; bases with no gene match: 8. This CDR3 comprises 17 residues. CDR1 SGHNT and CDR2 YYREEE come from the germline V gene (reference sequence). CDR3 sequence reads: CASSLTGQGTSTDTQYF. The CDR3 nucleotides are TGTGCCAGCAGCTTGACGGGACAGGGGACTAGTACAGATACGCAGTATTTT.

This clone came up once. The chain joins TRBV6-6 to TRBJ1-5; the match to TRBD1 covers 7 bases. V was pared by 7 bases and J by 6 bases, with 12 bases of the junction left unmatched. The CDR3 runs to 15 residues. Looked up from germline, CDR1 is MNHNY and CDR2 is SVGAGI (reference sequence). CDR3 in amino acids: CASKEPGQNSQPQHF. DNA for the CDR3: TGTGCCAGCAAGGAACCGGGACAGAATTCTCAGCCCCAGCATTTT.

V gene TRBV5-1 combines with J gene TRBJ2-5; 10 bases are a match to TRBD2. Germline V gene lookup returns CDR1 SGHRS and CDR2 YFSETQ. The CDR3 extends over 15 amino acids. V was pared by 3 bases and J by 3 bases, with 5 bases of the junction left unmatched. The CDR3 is CASSSGLAVEETQYF. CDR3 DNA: TGCGCCAGCAGCTCCGGACTAGCGGTTGAAGAGACCCAGTACTTC. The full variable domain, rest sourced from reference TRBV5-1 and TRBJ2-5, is KAGVTQTPRYLIKTRGQQVTLSCSPISGHRSVSWYQQTPGQGLQFLFEYFSETQRNKGNFPGRFSGRQFSNSRSEMNVSTLELGDSALYLCASSSGLAVEETQYFGPGTRLLVL.

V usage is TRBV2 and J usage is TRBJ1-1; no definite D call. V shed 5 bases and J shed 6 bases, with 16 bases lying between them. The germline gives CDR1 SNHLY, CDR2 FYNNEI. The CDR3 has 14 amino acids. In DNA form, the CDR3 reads TGTGCCAGCAGTCCTTCGGGATCCGGGGCTGAAGCTTTCTTT. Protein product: CASSPSGSGAEAFF.

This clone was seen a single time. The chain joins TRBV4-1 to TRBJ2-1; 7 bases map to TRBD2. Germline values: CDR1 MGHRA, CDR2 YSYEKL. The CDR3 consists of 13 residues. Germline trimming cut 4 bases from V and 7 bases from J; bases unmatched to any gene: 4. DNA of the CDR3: TGCGCCAGCAGCCGTCTTAGCGGGAATGAGCAGTTCTTC. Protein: CASSRLSGNEQFF.

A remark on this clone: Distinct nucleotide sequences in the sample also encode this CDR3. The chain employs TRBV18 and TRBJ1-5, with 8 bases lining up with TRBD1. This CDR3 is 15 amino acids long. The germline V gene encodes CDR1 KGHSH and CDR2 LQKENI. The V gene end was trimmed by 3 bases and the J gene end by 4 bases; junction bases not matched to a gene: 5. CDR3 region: CASSPGQGANQPQHF. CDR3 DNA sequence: TGTGCCAGCTCACCGGGCCAGGGGGCTAATCAGCCCCAGCATTTT.